What follows are 10 T cell receptor beta chains derived from one specimen sequenced in a study of cytomegalovirus exposure and HLA in healthy donors. Primers: 60 Vbeta forward and 13 Jbeta reverse. Here immunoSEQ multiplex PCR was the method, and the copy in TCRdb shows in-frame clones only, minus some. The data contain over 150,000 clones, roughly 80% of them singletons. Sequencing used PBMCs. Receptor source: a girl aged 2 to 10 in good health and CMV-seropositive.

This clone was found once. The rearrangement links TRBV19 to TRBJ2-1, with 8 bases aligning to TRBD2. The CDR3 contains 14 residues. V trimming: 0 bases; J trimming: 12 bases; junction bases outside the gene matches: 7. Germline V gene data show CDR1 as LNHDA and CDR2 as SQIVND (reference sequence). Written as DNA, the CDR3 is TGTGCCAGTAGTATAGAAGCTAGCGGGCCCCTGCAGTTCTTC. As protein: CASSIEASGPLQFF.

The gene calls are TRBV7-2 and TRBJ2-5, with D perhaps matching TRBD2 (5 bases). The CDR3 covers 15 residues. The germline V gene has CDR1 SGHTA and CDR2 FQGNSA. The V end lost 4 bases, the J end lost 6 bases, and 18 bases lay between the germline ends. Written as DNA, the CDR3 is TGTGCCAGCAGCTACACCGCGCCCCGGGAAAAGACCCAGTACTTC. Translation gives CASSYTAPREKTQYF.

In nucleotides, the CDR3 is TGCAGCGTCGTTGGGGCAGGATACCTTGACGAGCAGTACTTC. This codes for CSVVGAGYLDEQYF. The chain is built from TRBV29-1 and TRBJ2-7; the D gene is possibly TRBD1 (5 bases). The V gene's germline CDR1 is SQVTM and CDR2 ANQGSEA. This CDR3 contains 14 residues. V lost 6 bases and J lost 5, with 20 bases in between.

The V call is TRBV5-4, the J call TRBJ2-7; tentatively, D is TRBD1 (5 bases). CDR1 is SGHNT and CDR2 is YYREEE in the germline V gene (reference sequence). V lost 4 bases to trimming and J lost 0 bases, with 20 bases between them. The CDR3 is 17 residues long. The CDR3 DNA follows: TGTGCCAGCAGCCCTATAAGGGGCGGTGATAGCTCCTACGAGCAGTACTTC. Protein: CASSPIRGGDSSYEQYF.

V is TRBV5-1 and J is TRBJ2-7, with 10 bases that match TRBD1. The length of the CDR3 is 14 residues. Germline V gene lookup returns CDR1 SGHRS and CDR2 YFSETQ. Germline trimming cut 0 bases from V and 4 bases from J; bases unmatched to any gene: 1. The CDR3 DNA reads TGCGCCAGCAGCTTGGGGGGACAGGGGTACGAGCAGTACTTC. Translated: CASSLGGQGYEQYF.

This chain connects TRBV2 to TRBJ2-1, with 8 bases matching TRBD2. Germline-derived CDR1 and CDR2 are SNHLY and FYNNEI. This CDR3 is 14 amino acids long. The ends lost 2 bases at V and 6 bases at J; junction bases unmatched: 3. CDR3 sequence: CASSESGSGNEQFF. The DNA of the CDR3 is TGTGCCAGCAGTGAAAGCGGGAGTGGCAATGAGCAGTTCTTC.

The chain has TRBV5-4 and TRBJ2-3; 10 nucleotides line up with TRBD1. The CDR3 sequence is 16 residues long. Germline trimming cut 0 bases from V and 3 bases from J; bases unmatched to any gene: 4. Germline V gene lookup returns CDR1 SGHNT and CDR2 YYREEE (reference sequence). The CDR3 coding sequence is TGTGCCAGCAGCTTGGATCTGGGACAGGGGACAGATACGCAGTATTTT. This sequence encodes CASSLDLGQGTDTQYF.

This clone was seen just once. V and J are TRBV6-1 and TRBJ2-2, with TRBD2 as a possible D gene (6 bases). Trimming left V 7 bases short and J 4 bases short, with 13 bases between. Germline V gives CDR1 MNHNS, CDR2 SASEGT. CDR3 size: 14 residues. This CDR3 is CASTRLVLTGELFF. The CDR3 coding sequence is TGTGCCAGCACCCGACTAGTTCTCACCGGGGAGCTGTTTTTT.

Only a few counts were recorded for this clone. This chain uses TRBV28 with TRBJ1-5; unclear D gene. From germline, CDR1 is MDHEN and CDR2 SYDVKM. The germline V and J ends were trimmed by 6 bases and 3 bases, with 3 bases remaining between them. The CDR3 sequence is 11 residues long. The CDR3 loop reads CASSLNQPQHF. CDR3 DNA sequence: TGTGCCAGCAGCCTCAATCAGCCCCAGCATTTT.

The genes are TRBV29-1 and TRBJ2-7; TRBD2 is a possible D gene (7 bases). The V end lost 7 bases, the J end lost 2 bases, and 24 bases lay between the germline ends. The CDR3 contains 16 residues. CDR1 and CDR2 (germline): SQVTM, ANQGSEA. The CDR3 DNA reads as TGCAGCGCAGTCTCAGGGGACTACATCTCCGCCTACGAGCAGTACTTC. It translates to CSAVSGDYISAYEQYF.